This section outlines one T cell receptor (beta chain) sequence together with its context. Its specificity is not known. This record comes from a study of OX40 agonist ivuxolimab in advanced cancers. Looking at the study overall: Patients were dosed with the agonistic anti-OX40 (CD134) antibody ivuxolimab.

Profiling relied on immunoSEQ multiplex PCR, and the TCRdb table lists in-frame clones only, not all of them. The sample includes several thousand clones, 80% of them seen just once. The germline gives CDR1 MNHEY, CDR2 SVGAGI. The CDR3 is 13 residues long. The V gene lost 4 bases and the J gene lost 6 bases, with 13 bases spanning the gap. Study conclusions and caveats: Among T cells, CD8+ cells averaged more expanded clones than CD4+ cells.

This receptor was obtained from an adult with an advanced solid tumor such as melanoma, head and neck, liver or kidney cancer. This chain uses TRBV6-5 with TRBJ2-7, with D perhaps matching TRBD2 (7 bases). Source: CD4+ or CD8+ T cells sorted from blood, taken in a trial of the OX40 agonist ivuxolimab. CDR3 DNA sequence: TGTGCCAGCAGTTTGGCGGGGGCTCTCGAGCAGTACTTC. Protein: CASSLAGALEQYF.